The next 7 T cell receptor beta chains were all read from a single sample in a study of shared clonotypes between healthy human individuals. CD45RO-negative cells were positively selected for CCR7, leaving out terminally differentiated effector memory CD45RA+ cells. Repertoires were generated with immunoSEQ multiplex PCR, while TCRdb's copy carries only in-frame clones and drops some. The sample has millions of clones, just over 90% seen once. The sequencing sample was made of naive CD8+ T cells from PBMCs. The receptors were sampled from a man aged 18 to 30 in good health. Some clones in this sample may be carry-over from other donors' samples.

There are a few counts of this clone. The sample holds other DNA sequences that translate to the same CDR3. The chain recombines TRBV11-2 with TRBJ2-7; D gene uncertain. The length of the CDR3 is 13 residues. V dropped 1 base and J dropped 3 bases, with 7 bases sitting between them. Germline assignment: CDR1 SGHAT and CDR2 FQNNGV. The DNA of the CDR3 is TGTGCCAGCAGCTTAGCCCTCCTCTACGAGCAGTACTTC. The encoded protein is CASSLALLYEQYF.

The V gene is TRBV27, the J gene TRBJ2-2; unclear D gene. With 4 bases removed from V and 1 base from J, the gap between germline ends came to 4 bases. The CDR3 length is 13 residues. Germline CDR1 and CDR2: MNHEY and SMNVEV (reference sequence). The CDR3, as DNA: TGTGCCAGCAGTTCAGAGAACACCGGGGAGCTGTTTTTT. As protein: CASSSENTGELFF.

V usage is TRBV7-9 and J usage is TRBJ2-3; maybe TRBD2 (5 bases). Per germline, CDR1 SEHNR and CDR2 FQNEAQ (reference sequence). Trimming took 4 bases from V and 3 from J, leaving 11 bases between them. The CDR3 runs 14 residues. The CDR3 is CASSSSRATDTQYF. For the CDR3, the DNA is TGTGCCAGCAGCTCATCGAGGGCGACAGATACGCAGTATTTT.

The CDR3 loop is CASSSRYGQGLMNTEAFF. Here the CDR3 DNA reads TGTGCCAGCAGTTCCCGTTATGGGCAGGGACTCATGAACACTGAAGCTTTCTTT. The chain combines TRBV6-7 with TRBJ1-1, with a weak D call TRBD1 (5 bases). TRBV6-7 is given ORF status, its function remaining uncertain. This CDR3 contains 18 residues. Trimming stripped 4 bases from V and 0 bases from J, with 21 bases between.

The genes are TRBV20-1 and TRBJ2-7; D might be TRBD1 (6 bases). Trimming took off 6 bases at V and 6 bases at J, with 12 bases between the two ends. The germline gives CDR1 DFQATT, CDR2 SNEGSKA (reference sequence). The CDR3 is made up of 11 amino acids. CDR3 nucleotides: TGCAGTGCCCCGTCACAGGGCGAGCAGTACTTC. This codes for CSAPSQGEQYF.

The chain employs TRBV7-3 and TRBJ2-1; possible D gene TRBD2, 7 bases. The V gene lost 5 bases and the J gene lost 3 bases, with 14 bases spanning the gap. The germline CDR1 and CDR2 sequences are SGHTA and FQGTGA. CDR3 length: 15 residues. CDR3 in DNA: TGTGCCAGCAGCCTACGGCGGGGGCGCTACAATGAGCAGTTCTTC. Its translation is CASSLRRGRYNEQFF.

V is TRBV11-2 and J is TRBJ2-2, with TRBD1 matching over 7 bases. The length of the CDR3 is 14 residues. Trimming took 5 bases from V and 6 from J; bases not matched to a gene: 6. Germline V gene data show CDR1 as SGHAT and CDR2 as FQNNGV. The chain's CDR3 is CASSIFDRAGELFF. CDR3 bases: TGTGCCAGCAGCATATTTGACAGGGCCGGGGAGCTGTTTTTT.